Listed here are 2 T cell receptor beta chains from one sample, sequenced in a study of T cell repertoires in cytomegalovirus infection. In TCRdb, the reads were re-called with MiXCR into one record per CDR3 protein. The sample shows 450,000 to 600,000 distinct CDR3 sequences, around 10% of them seen only once. Sequenced sample: PBMCs. The receptors originated from a human donor in good health (CMV status not recorded). Some clones in this sample may be carry-over from other donors' samples.

This clonotype has only a few counts. The V gene is TRBV2, the J gene TRBJ2-5; D gene uncertain. In germline, CDR1 is SNHLY, CDR2 FYNNEI. V was clipped by 2 bases and J by 0 bases, with 7 bases between them. This CDR3 comprises 14 residues. DNA for the CDR3: TGTGCCAGCAGTGAATCCCTATACCAAGAGACCCAGTACTTC. Translating gives CASSESLYQETQYF.

The CDR3 region has the DNA TGTGCCAGCAGAATCTCAGAAAATGAGCAGTTCTTC. Amino acid sequence: CASRISENEQFF. The chain links TRBV12-3 or TRBV12-4 to TRBJ2-1; the D is unclear. V lost 6 bases, J lost 7 bases, and 10 bases lay in between. CDR3 length equals 12 residues.